The clone carrying this TCR beta chain was recorded at least ten times. The sample originates from a study of T cells in Graves' hyperthyroidism and ophthalmopathy. Every diagnosis used clinical symptoms, serum thyroxine and TRAb, thyroid ultrasound and orbital computed tomography. Germline CDR1 and CDR2: SGHKS and YYEKEE (reference sequence). The CDR3 contains 19 residues. J gave up 2 bases and V 4 bases, and 13 bases lay outside the gene matches. Amplification yielded TCR beta CDR3 regions, with RNA transcripts as the source. Carried out on the TCR CDR3, a first-round RT-PCR used the HTBI primer set. TCRdb processed the multiplex PCR reads anew with MiXCR; each CDR3 protein has one entry. The repertoire consists of a few hundred thousand distinct CDR3 sequences, with more than 14% occurring once and the leading ten covering around a fifth.

The clonotype was recovered from a woman aged 30 to 39 with Graves' ophthalmopathy. The J gene is TRBJ2-1, the V gene TRBV5-5; 12 bases fit TRBD2. The sample consisted of blood. The DNA of the CDR3 is TGTGCCAGCAGCCTACGATTCGGACTAGCGGGGAATCCCTACAATGAGCAGTTCTTC. It translates to CASSLRFGLAGNPYNEQFF. Drawing the rest from reference TRBV5-5 and TRBJ2-1, the complete variable domain is DAGVTQSPTHLIKTRGQQVTLRCSPISGHKSVSWYQQVLGQGPQFIFQYYEKEERGRGNFPDRFSARQFPNYSSELNVNALLLGDSALYLCASSLRFGLAGNPYNEQFFGPGTRLTVL.